The 14 T cell receptor beta chains below come from one sample, sequenced in a study of tumor-infiltrating lymphocytes in oesophageal squamous cell carcinoma. TCRdb recomputed calls from the PCR reads with MiXCR, one row per CDR3 protein. The table records about 10,000 distinct CDR3 sequences, roughly three fifths of them present only once. The sequenced sample was esophageal tumor tissue. These TCRs come from a female donor with esophageal squamous cell carcinoma.

This clonotype occurred a few times. The chain links TRBV7-2 to TRBJ2-1; 12 bases align to TRBD2. This CDR3 is 21 amino acids long. The germline V gene has CDR1 SGHTA and CDR2 FQGNSA. V shed 4 bases and J 5 bases; nucleotides not matched to a gene: 21. CDR3: CASSSTSRLAGVRLWDNEQFF. In DNA, the CDR3 is TGTGCCAGCAGCTCAACAAGTCGACTAGCGGGAGTACGGTTGTGGGACAATGAGCAGTTCTTC.

J is TRBJ1-2 and V is TRBV6-1, with D possibly being TRBD1 (5 bases). Germline V gene lookup returns CDR1 MNHNS and CDR2 SASEGT. This CDR3 spans 17 amino acids. V gave up 2 bases and J gave up 5 bases, with 21 bases separating them. CDR3 amino acids: CASSESTSNRAGYGYTF. CDR3 coding DNA: TGTGCCAGCAGTGAATCAACAAGTAACCGGGCAGGGTATGGCTACACCTTC.

The V call is TRBV3-1, the J call TRBJ1-6, with D possibly TRBD1 on 6 matching bases. The CDR3 runs to 17 residues. Trimming shortened V by 5 bases and J by 2 bases, and 16 bases separated the two germline ends. Germline-derived CDR1 and CDR2 are LGHDT and YNNKEL (reference sequence). DNA for the CDR3: TGTGCCAGCAGCGGAAGGGTGACAGGCACCTATAATTCACCCCTCCACTTT. Translation: CASSGRVTGTYNSPLHF.

This chain uses TRBV5-4 with TRBJ1-1; TRBD1 aligns across 7 bases. The germline V gene encodes CDR1 SGHNT and CDR2 YYREEE (reference sequence). V lost 2 bases, J lost 3 bases, and 1 base stayed unmatched. CDR3 size: 13 residues. The CDR3 DNA is TGTGCCAGCAGCTTTACAGGGGACACTGAAGCTTTCTTT. This gives the protein CASSFTGDTEAFF.

The V gene is TRBV7-3, the J gene TRBJ2-4; D gene uncertain. The V gene's germline CDR1 is SGHTA and CDR2 FQGTGA. The CDR3 consists of 15 residues. Deletions cut 0 bases from V and 13 bases from J, with 19 bases between. The DNA of the CDR3 is TGTGCCAGCAGCTTAACGTCTCTAGGCTACAATGAGCAGTACTTC. Translating gives CASSLTSLGYNEQYF. The whole variable domain, remainder taken from reference TRBV7-3 and TRBJ2-4, is GAGVSQTPSNKVTEKGKYVELRCDPISGHTALYWYRQSLGQGPEFLIYFQGTGAADDSGLPNDRFFAVRPEGSVSTLKIQRTERGDSAVYLCASSLTSLGYNEQYFGAGTRLSVL.

The chain has TRBV10-3 and TRBJ2-5, with D uncertain. In germline, CDR1 is ENHRY, CDR2 SYGVKD. The germline V and J ends were trimmed by 3 bases and 0 bases, with 8 bases remaining between them. The CDR3 sequence is 14 residues long. CDR3 sequence: CAISDTAYQETQYF. The CDR3 nucleotides are TGTGCCATCAGTGACACAGCCTACCAAGAGACCCAGTACTTC.

The chain employs TRBV27 and TRBJ1-2; TRBD1 is a possible D gene (5 bases). There are 11 residues in the CDR3. From germline, CDR1 is MNHEY and CDR2 SMNVEV (reference sequence). Trimming stripped 8 bases from V and 4 bases from J, with 8 bases between. For the CDR3, the DNA is TGTGCCAGCGCCGACAGCTATGGCTACACCTTC. This translates into CASADSYGYTF.

V gene TRBV5-1 combines with J gene TRBJ1-4, with D possibly matching TRBD1 (6 bases). Germline CDR1 is SGHRS and CDR2 is YFSETQ. CDR3 length: 14 amino acids. Between the trimmed V and J ends, which lost 1 base and 7 bases, there was a span of 11 bases. CDR3 region: CASSLMGAGEKLFF. The CDR3 DNA sequence: TGCGCCAGCAGCTTGATGGGGGCGGGTGAAAAACTGTTTTTT.

By share, this clonotype counts as medium-sized (0.01 to 0.1%). The J gene is TRBJ1-1, the V gene TRBV12-3 or TRBV12-4; D is perhaps TRBD1 (5 bases). The CDR3 is 13 amino acids. Deletions cut 8 bases from V and 1 base from J, with 11 bases between. CDR3 region: CASAGRWNTEAFF. In DNA, the CDR3 is TGTGCCAGCGCGGGACGCTGGAACACTGAAGCTTTCTTT.

The chain carries TRBV6-2 or TRBV6-3 and TRBJ2-3, with D possibly matching TRBD2 (6 bases). Germline CDR1 reads MNHEY; CDR2 reads SVGEGT. V lost 10 bases and J lost 2, with 16 bases in between. CDR3 length: 14 amino acids. CDR3 bases: TGTGCCACCACCGGCGGAGGGCCCACAGATACGCAGTATTTT. Translating gives CATTGGGPTDTQYF.

This clonotype was seen at least ten times. The gene calls are TRBV2 and TRBJ2-7; TRBD2 matches 16 bases. V shed 6 bases, J shed 12 bases, and the junction held 8 bases outside the gene matches. Germline V CDR1 and CDR2: SNHLY, FYNNEI. This CDR3 region has 14 residues. CDR3 DNA sequence: TGTGCCAGCAGGCCGGGACTAGCGGGAGGGGTGTGGTACTTC. This gives the protein CASRPGLAGGVWYF.

This chain links TRBV7-2 with TRBJ2-1; tentative D call: TRBD1 (6 bases). The CDR3 spans 14 residues. Trimming took off 1 base at V and 7 bases at J, with 11 bases between the two ends. From germline, CDR1 is SGHTA and CDR2 FQGNSA. The CDR3 DNA reads as TGTGCCAGCAGCTTAGATGGGACAAGGAATGAGCAGTTCTTC. Residues: CASSLDGTRNEQFF.

V and J are TRBV7-4 and TRBJ2-1; D is perhaps TRBD2 (5 bases). Germline CDR1 SGHVT, CDR2 SQSDAQ. The CDR3 is 16 amino acids. Deletions cut 5 bases from V and 2 bases from J, with 16 bases between. CDR3 DNA: TGTGCCAGCAGCCCCGCTTTAGGGAGCCCCTACAATGAGCAGTTCTTC. Translation: CASSPALGSPYNEQFF. The full variable domain, rest sourced from reference TRBV7-4 and TRBJ2-1, is GAGVSQSPRYKVAKRGRDVALRCDSISGHVTLYWYRQTLGQGSEVLTYSQSDAQRDKSGRPSGRFSAERPERSVSTLKIQRTEQGDSAVYLCASSPALGSPYNEQFFGPGTRLTVL.

The chain carries TRBV28 and TRBJ2-1; D tentatively fits TRBD1 or TRBD2 (5 bases each). The CDR3 totals 15 residues. CDR1 and CDR2 (germline): MDHEN, SYDVKM. The V gene lost 6 bases and the J gene lost 2 bases, with 14 bases spanning the gap. CDR3 loop: CASRPGTAAYNEQFF. CDR3 DNA: TGTGCCAGCAGGCCAGGGACGGCGGCCTACAATGAGCAGTTCTTC.